The 20 T cell receptor beta chains listed next were all sequenced from one sample in a study of T cell changes during pregnancy in multiple sclerosis. Sequenced by immunoSEQ multiplex PCR; TCRdb stores in-frame clones only, minus some. The sample holds fewer than 55,000 clones, roughly 92% seen once. The specimen sequenced was peripheral blood. These receptors were collected from a female donor with multiple sclerosis, enrolled in a pregnancy study.

The rearrangement uses TRBV28 and TRBJ1-2; weak D call: TRBD1 (6 bases). The CDR3 is made up of 13 amino acids. Trimming removed 6 bases at V and 4 bases at J, with 12 bases between. The V gene's germline CDR1 is MDHEN and CDR2 SYDVKM. The CDR3 reads CASRDGQIYGYTF. The CDR3 DNA is TGTGCCAGCAGGGACGGACAGATCTATGGCTACACCTTC.

This chain uses TRBV2 with TRBJ2-7; TRBD1 is a possible D gene (6 bases). Looked up from germline, CDR1 is SNHLY and CDR2 is FYNNEI. V was cut by 7 bases and J by 1 base, with 14 bases left in between. The CDR3 contains 14 residues. CDR3 sequence (DNA): TGTGCCAGCAAGGGCAGGCAGGGGTCCTACGAGCAGTACTTC. This translates into CASKGRQGSYEQYF.

The chain links TRBV21-1 to TRBJ2-3. TRBV21-1 is described as a pseudogene. CDR3 size: 11 residues. CDR3 bases: TGTGCCAGCAGTTCGCCTCATACGCAGTATTTT. Amino acid sequence: CASSSPHTQYF.

The chain recombines TRBV7-2 with TRBJ2-2; TRBD1 aligns across 7 bases. Germline CDR1 SGHTA, CDR2 FQGNSA. V lost 8 bases, J lost 3 bases, and 12 bases stayed unmatched. The CDR3 is made up of 16 amino acids. The CDR3 protein is CASERVQGQDTGELFF. CDR3 sequence (DNA): TGTGCCAGCGAACGGGTACAGGGGCAGGACACCGGGGAGCTGTTTTTT. Combining the CDR3 with reference TRBV7-2 and TRBJ2-2 gives the whole variable domain GAGVSQSPSNKVTEKGKDVELRCDPISGHTALYWYRQSLGQGLEFLIYFQGNSAPDKSGLPSDRFSAERTGGSVSTLTIQRTQQEDSAVYLCASERVQGQDTGELFFGEGSRLTVL.

The V call is TRBV6-5, the J call TRBJ2-1, with no clear D. This CDR3 is 13 amino acids long. Trimming cost V 0 bases and J 10 bases, with 10 bases left between them. Germline assignment: CDR1 MNHEY and CDR2 SVGAGI. CDR3 in amino acids: CASSYSLLYEQFF. The CDR3 DNA follows: TGTGCCAGCAGTTACTCGTTGTTGTACGAGCAGTTCTTC.

The chain joins TRBV6-1 to TRBJ1-1, with TRBD1 matching over 8 bases. This CDR3 is 14 amino acids long. The V gene end was trimmed by 5 bases and the J gene end by 5 bases; junction bases not matched to a gene: 7. The V gene's germline CDR1 is MNHNS and CDR2 SASEGT. CDR3 in amino acids: CASSSKTGETEAFF. In DNA, the CDR3 is TGTGCCAGCAGTTCCAAGACAGGGGAAACTGAAGCTTTCTTT.

V is TRBV5-1 and J is TRBJ2-1; the D call may be TRBD1 or TRBD2 (5 bases each). Germline CDR1 is SGHRS and CDR2 is YFSETQ. The CDR3 spans 14 residues. V was trimmed by 2 bases and J by 2 bases, leaving 8 bases between them. Here the CDR3 DNA reads TGCGCCAGCAGCTTCCGGGGCACCTACAATGAGCAGTTCTTC. Encoded protein: CASSFRGTYNEQFF.

CDR3 sequence: CASSGESNYGYTF. Here the CDR3 DNA reads TGTGCCAGCAGCGGAGAGTCTAACTATGGCTACACCTTC. The rearrangement links TRBV5-6 to TRBJ1-2; D unclear. V was pared by 4 bases and J by 0 bases, with 7 bases between. The CDR3 has 13 amino acids. In germline, CDR1 is SGHDT, CDR2 YYEEEE.

The CDR3 DNA sequence: TGCAGCGTTGCTTCTTGGACAGGGTCCCACGAGCAGTACTTC. Translation: CSVASWTGSHEQYF. The V gene is TRBV29-1, the J gene TRBJ2-7; 8 bases fit TRBD1. The germline V gene has CDR1 SQVTM and CDR2 ANQGSEA. Trimming at V came to 4 bases and at J to 5 bases, leaving 10 bases not matched to a gene. The CDR3 contains 14 residues.

The chain joins TRBV19 to TRBJ2-7; 10 bases match TRBD2. Germline V lookup: CDR1 LNHDA, CDR2 SQIVND (reference sequence). Trimming cost V 1 base and J 3 bases; bases outside gene matches: 6. This CDR3 has 16 amino acids. CDR3 DNA: TGTGCCAGTAGTATAGGACAAGCGGGAGGGTACTACGAGCAGTACTTC. Its protein product is CASSIGQAGGYYEQYF.

With respect to this clone: The identical CDR3 is also encoded by other nucleotide sequences in the sample. The chain combines TRBV6-5 with TRBJ2-7; perhaps TRBD1 as D (6 bases). The germline gives CDR1 MNHEY, CDR2 SVGAGI. The length of the CDR3 is 14 residues. V was clipped by 2 bases and J by 3 bases, with 11 bases between them. CDR3 in amino acids: CASSYQGKGYEQYF. Here the CDR3 DNA reads TGTGCCAGCAGTTACCAGGGGAAGGGCTACGAGCAGTACTTC.

V usage is TRBV27 and J usage is TRBJ2-2; 14 bases map to TRBD2. Germline V gene sequence: CDR1 MNHEY, CDR2 SMNVEV (reference sequence). The CDR3 spans 19 residues. Trimming took 3 bases from V and 4 from J; bases not matched to a gene: 10. Written as DNA, the CDR3 is TGTGCCAGCAGTTTTTCCGGGACTAGCGGGAGCTTGGGCACCGGGGAGCTGTTTTTT. Encoded protein: CASSFSGTSGSLGTGELFF.

This chain links TRBV19 with TRBJ2-7, with TRBD2 matching 7 bases. The CDR3 is made up of 15 amino acids. V shed 1 base, J shed 2 bases, and the junction held 5 bases outside the gene matches. Germline V gene lookup returns CDR1 LNHDA and CDR2 SQIVND (reference sequence). CDR3 sequence reads: CASSIAGGSAYEQYF. CDR3 DNA sequence: TGTGCCAGTAGTATAGCGGGGGGAAGCGCCTACGAGCAGTACTTC.

V gene TRBV5-6 combines with J gene TRBJ2-3; 12 bases map to TRBD2. V trimming: 3 bases; J trimming: 1 base; junction bases outside the gene matches: 12. The CDR3 is 19 residues long. CDR1 SGHDT and CDR2 YYEEEE come from the germline V gene. DNA for the CDR3: TGTGCCAGCAGCTCCTCGTACCTTCTAGCGGGAGGGCGCACAGATACGCAGTATTTT. Its protein product is CASSSSYLLAGGRTDTQYF.

The genes are TRBV5-4 and TRBJ2-2; 9 bases fit TRBD2. V gave up 0 bases and J gave up 6 bases; unmatched junction bases: 3. The CDR3 runs 15 residues. Germline-derived CDR1 and CDR2 are SGHNT and YYREEE (reference sequence). The CDR3 region is CASSLGQREAGELFF. The CDR3 DNA sequence: TGTGCCAGCAGCTTGGGGCAGCGGGAGGCCGGGGAGCTGTTTTTT.

The chain links TRBV27 to TRBJ2-3, with D perhaps TRBD2 (6 bases). Germline CDR1 MNHEY, CDR2 SMNVEV (reference sequence). Trimming took 8 bases from V and 3 from J, leaving 12 bases between them. CDR3 length equals 13 residues. CDR3: CASQGLRTDTQYF. CDR3 DNA sequence: TGTGCCAGCCAGGGACTGAGGACAGATACGCAGTATTTT.

The rearrangement links TRBV27 to TRBJ2-5; D possibly corresponds to TRBD2 (6 bases). The CDR3 runs 14 residues. CDR1 is MNHEY, CDR2 SMNVEV, per germline (reference sequence). V lost 6 bases, J lost 9 bases, and 20 bases lay in between. The CDR3 is CASSPPGLGTAQYF. DNA for the CDR3: TGTGCCAGCAGCCCTCCGGGACTGGGGACGGCCCAGTACTTC.

The V and J genes are TRBV30 and TRBJ1-3; D gene uncertain. The length of the CDR3 is 15 residues. V lost 1 base and J lost 6, with 16 bases in between. Germline lookup yields CDR1 GTSNPN and CDR2 SVGIG (reference sequence). Here the CDR3 reads CAWSAGGLNLNTIYF. CDR3 in DNA: TGTGCCTGGAGTGCAGGAGGGCTTAACCTAAACACCATATATTTT.

The V and J genes are TRBV10-1 and TRBJ2-1; 8 nucleotides agree with TRBD1. The ends lost 2 bases at V and 2 bases at J; junction bases unmatched: 14. Germline CDR1 and CDR2: WNHNN and SYGVQD (reference sequence). The CDR3 covers 19 residues. As DNA, the CDR3 is TGCGCCAGCAGTGAGACCCTGGGCAGGGGGCTAATCACCTACAATGAGCAGTTCTTC. Translation: CASSETLGRGLITYNEQFF.

The chain carries TRBV2 and TRBJ1-2, with TRBD1 matching over 9 bases. Trimming took 6 bases from V and 6 from J; bases not matched to a gene: 11. Germline loops: CDR1 SNHLY, CDR2 FYNNEI. The CDR3 consists of 15 residues. The CDR3, as DNA: TGTGCCAGCAGGGGCTTAACACGACAGGGGGATGGCTACACCTTC. Encoded protein: CASRGLTRQGDGYTF.